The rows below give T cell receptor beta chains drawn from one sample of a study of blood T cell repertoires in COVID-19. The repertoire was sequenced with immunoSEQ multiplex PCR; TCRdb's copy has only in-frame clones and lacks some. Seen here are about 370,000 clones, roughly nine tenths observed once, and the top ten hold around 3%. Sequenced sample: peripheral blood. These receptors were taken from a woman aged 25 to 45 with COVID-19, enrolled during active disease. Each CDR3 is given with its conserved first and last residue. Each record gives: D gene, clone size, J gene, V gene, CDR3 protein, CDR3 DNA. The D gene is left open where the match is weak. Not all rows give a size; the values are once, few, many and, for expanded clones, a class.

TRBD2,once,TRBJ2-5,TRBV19,CASSIGLAETQYF,TGTGCCAGTAGTATAGGACTAGCGGAGACCCAGTACTTC
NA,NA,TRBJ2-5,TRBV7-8,CASSLRTLSETQYF,TGTGCCAGCAGCTTGCGGACTTTATCGGAGACCCAGTACTTC
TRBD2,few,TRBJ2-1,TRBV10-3,CAISPPKAASGGGPAHNEQFF,TGTGCCATCAGTCCTCCCAAGGCCGCTAGCGGGGGGGGACCCGCCCACAATGAGCAGTTCTTC
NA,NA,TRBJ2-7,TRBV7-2,CASSRGLDEQYF,TGTGCCAGCAGCCGAGGGCTAGACGAGCAGTACTTC
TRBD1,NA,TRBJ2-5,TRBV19,CASSIHGQGEWGEETQYF,TGTGCCAGTAGTATCCATGGACAGGGTGAGTGGGGGGAAGAGACCCAGTACTTC
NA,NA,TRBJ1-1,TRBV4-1,CASSHSGFPVFEAFF,TGCGCCAGCAGCCATTCCGGGTTCCCCGTTTTCGAAGCTTTCTTT
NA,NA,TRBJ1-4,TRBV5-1,CASSSATGNNEKLFF,TGCGCCAGCAGCTCAGCAACGGGGAATAATGAAAAACTGTTTTTT
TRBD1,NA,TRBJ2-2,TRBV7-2,CATATRDRGLSGELFF,TGTGCCACCGCAACCCGGGACAGGGGGTTATCCGGGGAGCTGTTTTTT
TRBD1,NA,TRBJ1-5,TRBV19,CASRETGGQVRGNQPQHF,TGTGCCAGTAGAGAGACAGGGGGCCAAGTTCGAGGCAATCAGCCCCAGCATTTT
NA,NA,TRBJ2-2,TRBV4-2,CASSRQGNGELFF,TGTGCCAGCAGCCGCCAGGGGAACGGGGAGCTGTTTTTT
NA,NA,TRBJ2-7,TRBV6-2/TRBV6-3,CASSQDWITYEQYF,TGTGCCAGCAGCCAGGACTGGATCACCTACGAGCAGTACTTC
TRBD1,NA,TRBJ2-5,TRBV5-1,CASSGTGIETQYF,TGCGCCAGCAGCGGGACAGGGATAGAGACCCAGTACTTC
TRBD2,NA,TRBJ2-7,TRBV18,CASSSGLAGSFSYEQYF,TGTGCCAGCTCATCGGGACTAGCGGGGTCCTTCTCCTACGAGCAGTACTTC
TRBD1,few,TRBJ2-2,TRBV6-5,CASRTGQGRTGELFF,TGTGCCAGCAGAACCGGACAGGGGAGGACCGGGGAGCTGTTTTTT